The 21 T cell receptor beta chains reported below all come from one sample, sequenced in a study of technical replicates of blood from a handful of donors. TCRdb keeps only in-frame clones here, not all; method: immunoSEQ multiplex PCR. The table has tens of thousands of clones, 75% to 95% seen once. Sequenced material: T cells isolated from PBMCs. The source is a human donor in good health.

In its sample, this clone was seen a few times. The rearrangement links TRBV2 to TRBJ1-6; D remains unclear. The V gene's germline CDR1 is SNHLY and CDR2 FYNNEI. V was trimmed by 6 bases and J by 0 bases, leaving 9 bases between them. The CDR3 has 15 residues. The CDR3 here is CASRVESSYNSPLHF. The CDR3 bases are TGTGCCAGCAGGGTCGAGAGCTCCTATAATTCACCCCTCCACTTT.

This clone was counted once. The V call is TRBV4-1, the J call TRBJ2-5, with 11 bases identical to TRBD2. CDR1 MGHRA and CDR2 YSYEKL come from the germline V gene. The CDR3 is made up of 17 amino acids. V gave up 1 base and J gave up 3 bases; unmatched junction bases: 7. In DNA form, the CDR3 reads TGCGCCAGCAGCCAAGGAACTAGCGGGGGCCTCAAAGAGACCCAGTACTTC. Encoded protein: CASSQGTSGGLKETQYF.

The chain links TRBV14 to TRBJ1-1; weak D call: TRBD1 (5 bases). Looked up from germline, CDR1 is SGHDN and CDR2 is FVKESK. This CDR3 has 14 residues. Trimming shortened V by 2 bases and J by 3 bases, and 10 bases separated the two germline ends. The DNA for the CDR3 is TGTGCCAGCAGCCAACTTCGGGGGTACACTGAAGCTTTCTTT. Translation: CASSQLRGYTEAFF. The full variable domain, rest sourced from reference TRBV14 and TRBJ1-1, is EAGVTQFPSHSVIEKGQTVTLRCDPISGHDNLYWYRRVMGKEIKFLLHFVKESKQDESGMPNNRFLAERTGGTYSTLKVQPAELEDSGVYFCASSQLRGYTEAFFGQGTRLTVV.

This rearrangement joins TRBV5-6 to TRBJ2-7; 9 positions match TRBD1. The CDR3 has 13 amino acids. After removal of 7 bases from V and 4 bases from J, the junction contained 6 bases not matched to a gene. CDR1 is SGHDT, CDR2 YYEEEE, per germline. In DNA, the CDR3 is TGTGCCAGCGGGACAGGGAGTTGGTACGAGCAGTACTTC. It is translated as CASGTGSWYEQYF.

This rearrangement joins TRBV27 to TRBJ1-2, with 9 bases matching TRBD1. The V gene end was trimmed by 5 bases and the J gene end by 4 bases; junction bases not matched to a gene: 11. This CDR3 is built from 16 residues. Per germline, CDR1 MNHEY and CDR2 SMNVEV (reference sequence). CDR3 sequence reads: CASSPGEGQGPYGYTF. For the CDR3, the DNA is TGTGCCAGCAGTCCTGGAGAGGGACAGGGACCCTATGGCTACACCTTC.

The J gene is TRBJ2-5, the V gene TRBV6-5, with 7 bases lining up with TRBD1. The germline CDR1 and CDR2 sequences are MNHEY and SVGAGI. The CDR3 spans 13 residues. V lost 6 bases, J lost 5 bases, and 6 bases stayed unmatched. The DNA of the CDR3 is TGTGCCAGCAGCGGACAGGTCGGGGAGACCCAGTACTTC. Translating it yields CASSGQVGETQYF.

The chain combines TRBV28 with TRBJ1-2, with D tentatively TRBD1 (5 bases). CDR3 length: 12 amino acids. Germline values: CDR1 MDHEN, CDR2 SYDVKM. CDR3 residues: CASGKGLYGYTF. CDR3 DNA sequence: TGTGCGAGCGGTAAGGGACTCTATGGCTACACCTTC.

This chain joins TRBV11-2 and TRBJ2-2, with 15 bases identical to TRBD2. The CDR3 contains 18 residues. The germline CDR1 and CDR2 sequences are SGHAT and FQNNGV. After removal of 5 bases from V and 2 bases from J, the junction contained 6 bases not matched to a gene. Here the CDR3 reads CASSHGTSGGSNTGELFF. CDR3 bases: TGTGCCAGCAGCCACGGGACTAGCGGGGGGAGTAACACCGGGGAGCTGTTTTTT.

The CDR3 is CASRGTGLLEQYF. CDR3 bases: TGTGCCAGTAGAGGGACAGGGTTGTTGGAGCAGTACTTC. The rearrangement joins TRBV19 to TRBJ2-7; 9 nucleotides agree with TRBD1. V trimming: 6 bases; J trimming: 7 bases; junction bases outside the gene matches: 7. Germline loops: CDR1 LNHDA, CDR2 SQIVND (reference sequence). The length of the CDR3 is 13 residues.

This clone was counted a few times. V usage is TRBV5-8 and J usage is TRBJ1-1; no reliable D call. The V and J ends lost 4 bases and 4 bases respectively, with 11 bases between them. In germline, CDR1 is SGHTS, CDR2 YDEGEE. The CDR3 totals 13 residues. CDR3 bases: TGTGCCAGCAGCAAGGGAGGAGGCACTGAAGCTTTCTTT. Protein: CASSKGGGTEAFF.

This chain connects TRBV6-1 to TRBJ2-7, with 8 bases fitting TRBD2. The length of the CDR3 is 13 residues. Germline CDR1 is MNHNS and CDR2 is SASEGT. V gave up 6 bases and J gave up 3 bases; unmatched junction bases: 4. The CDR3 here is CASRGGTSYEQYF. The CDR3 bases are TGTGCCAGCAGGGGTGGGACTAGCTACGAGCAGTACTTC.

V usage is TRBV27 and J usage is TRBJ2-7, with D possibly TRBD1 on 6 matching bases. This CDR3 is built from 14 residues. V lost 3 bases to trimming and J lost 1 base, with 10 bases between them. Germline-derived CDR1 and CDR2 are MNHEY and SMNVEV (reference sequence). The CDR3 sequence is CASSFGQGSYEQYF. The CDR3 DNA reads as TGTGCCAGCAGTTTCGGGCAGGGGTCCTACGAGCAGTACTTC.

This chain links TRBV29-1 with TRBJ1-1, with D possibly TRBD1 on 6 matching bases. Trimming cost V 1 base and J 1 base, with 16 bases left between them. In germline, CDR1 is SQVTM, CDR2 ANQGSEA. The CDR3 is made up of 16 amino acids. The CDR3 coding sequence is TGCAGCGTTGAAGGAGGGCTGCGGACAGCGAACACTGAAGCTTTCTTT. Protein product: CSVEGGLRTANTEAFF.

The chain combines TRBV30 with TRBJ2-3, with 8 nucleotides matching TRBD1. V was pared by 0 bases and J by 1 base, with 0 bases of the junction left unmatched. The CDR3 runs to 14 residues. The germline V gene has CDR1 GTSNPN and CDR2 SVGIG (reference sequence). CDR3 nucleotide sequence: TGTGCCTGGAGTGTACAGGGGGGCACAGATACGCAGTATTTT. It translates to CAWSVQGGTDTQYF.

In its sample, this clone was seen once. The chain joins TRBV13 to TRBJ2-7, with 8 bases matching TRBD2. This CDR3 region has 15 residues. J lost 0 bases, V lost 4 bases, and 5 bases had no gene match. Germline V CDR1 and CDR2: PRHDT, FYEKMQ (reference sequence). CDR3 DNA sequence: TGTGCCAGCAGCTCGCGGGGGGACTACTCCTACGAGCAGTACTTC. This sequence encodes CASSSRGDYSYEQYF.

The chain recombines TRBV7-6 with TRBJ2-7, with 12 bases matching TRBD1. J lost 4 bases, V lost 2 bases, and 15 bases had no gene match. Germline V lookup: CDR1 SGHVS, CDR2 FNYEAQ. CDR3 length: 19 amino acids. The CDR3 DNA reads TGTGCCAGCAGCTTACCCCCTCCGGGACAGGGGGCGAACCTGTACGAGCAGTACTTC. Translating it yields CASSLPPPGQGANLYEQYF.

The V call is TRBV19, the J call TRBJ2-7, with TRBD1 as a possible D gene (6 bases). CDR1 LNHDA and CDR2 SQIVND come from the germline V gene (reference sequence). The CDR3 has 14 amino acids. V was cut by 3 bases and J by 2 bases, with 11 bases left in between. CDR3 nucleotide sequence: TGTGCCAGTAGTATGACGGACAGAACCTACGAGCAGTACTTC. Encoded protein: CASSMTDRTYEQYF.

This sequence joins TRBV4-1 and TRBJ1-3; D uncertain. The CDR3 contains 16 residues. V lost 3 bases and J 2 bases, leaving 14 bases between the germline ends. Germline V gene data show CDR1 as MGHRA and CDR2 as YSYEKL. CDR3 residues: CASSHPTADPGNTIYF. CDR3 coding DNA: TGCGCCAGCAGCCACCCGACCGCGGATCCTGGAAACACCATATATTTT.

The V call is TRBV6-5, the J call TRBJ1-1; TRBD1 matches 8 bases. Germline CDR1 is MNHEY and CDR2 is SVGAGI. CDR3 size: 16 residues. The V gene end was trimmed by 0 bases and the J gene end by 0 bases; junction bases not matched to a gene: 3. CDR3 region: CASSYSGTGVNTEAFF. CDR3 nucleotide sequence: TGTGCCAGCAGTTACTCAGGGACAGGAGTGAACACTGAAGCTTTCTTT.

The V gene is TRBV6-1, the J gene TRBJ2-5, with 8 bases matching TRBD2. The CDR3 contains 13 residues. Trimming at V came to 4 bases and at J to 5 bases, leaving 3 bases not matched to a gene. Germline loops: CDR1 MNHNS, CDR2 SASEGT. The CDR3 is CASSGPGGETQYF. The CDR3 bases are TGTGCCAGCAGTGGGCCGGGGGGGGAGACCCAGTACTTC.

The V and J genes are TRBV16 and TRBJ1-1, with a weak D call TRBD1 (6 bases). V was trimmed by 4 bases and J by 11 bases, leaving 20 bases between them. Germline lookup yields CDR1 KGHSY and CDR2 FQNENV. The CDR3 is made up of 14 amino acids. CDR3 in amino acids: CASSPQRGKLSAFF. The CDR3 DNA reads TGTGCCAGCAGCCCCCAGAGGGGGAAATTGAGTGCTTTCTTT. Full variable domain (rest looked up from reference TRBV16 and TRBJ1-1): GEEVAQTPKHLVRGEGQKAKLYCAPIKGHSYVFWYQQVLKNEFKFLISFQNENVFDETGMPKERFSAKCLPNSPCSLEIQATKLEDSAVYFCASSPQRGKLSAFFGQGTRLTVV.